The 10 T cell receptor beta chains presented below share a single source sample, sequenced in a study of blood T cell repertoires in COVID-19 (dated by TCRdb to 2020 to 2021). Libraries were made using the immunoSEQ multiplex PCR assay. TCRdb mirrors the immuneACCESS table, restricted to in-frame sequences. Some clones are absent from its copies; in checked studies, under half trace to an unresolved V gene, and the reason for the others is unknown. This sample holds 35,000 to 40,000 clones; about four fifths were observed only once. The ten largest clonotypes hold 38% of the sample. Sequencing was carried out using peripheral blood. These receptors all come from a man at least 80 years old with active or convalescent COVID-19.

This chain links TRBV28 with TRBJ1-4, with a tentative D call TRBD1 (6 bases). The CDR3 is made up of 15 amino acids. CDR1 and CDR2 from the germline V gene are MDHEN and SYDVKM. V lost 3 bases and J lost 3, with 11 bases in between. The CDR3 DNA reads as TGTGCCAGCAGTTTGACCGGGACATCTAATGAAAAACTGTTTTTT. Protein: CASSLTGTSNEKLFF.

The chain joins TRBV5-1 to TRBJ1-2; D may be TRBD1 (6 bases). Trimming took off 3 bases at V and 7 bases at J, with 13 bases between the two ends. Germline CDR1 is SGHRS and CDR2 is YFSETQ. CDR3 size: 13 residues. The DNA of the CDR3 is TGCGCCAGCAGCTCCGGACAGAACCCTGGCTACACCTTC. It yields the protein CASSSGQNPGYTF.

The chain couples TRBV7-2 to TRBJ1-3; D is possibly TRBD1 (6 bases). The V end was cut by 3 bases, the J end by 2 bases, with 11 bases between. The CDR3 sequence is 15 residues long. Germline-derived CDR1 and CDR2 are SGHTA and FQGNSA. The CDR3 loop is CASSFLGGPGNTIYF. For the CDR3, the DNA is TGTGCCAGCAGCTTTCTTGGGGGCCCTGGAAACACCATATATTTT. Supplemented by reference TRBV7-2 and TRBJ1-3, the full variable domain reads GAGVSQSPSNKVTEKGKDVELRCDPISGHTALYWYRQSLGQGLEFLIYFQGNSAPDKSGLPSDRFSAERTGGSVSTLTIQRTQQEDSAVYLCASSFLGGPGNTIYFGEGSWLTVV.

The chain recombines TRBV5-1 with TRBJ1-4; D unclear. The CDR3 length is 13 residues. With 2 bases removed from V and 6 bases from J, the gap between germline ends came to 8 bases. The germline V gene encodes CDR1 SGHRS and CDR2 YFSETQ. CDR3 sequence reads: CASSFGQDEKLFF. In nucleotides, the CDR3 is TGCGCCAGCAGCTTTGGTCAGGATGAAAAACTGTTTTTT.

The rearrangement joins TRBV6-5 to TRBJ2-5; maybe TRBD1 (7 bases). V gave up 3 bases and J gave up 5 bases, with 13 bases separating them. Germline V gene data show CDR1 as MNHEY and CDR2 as SVGAGI. The CDR3 is 14 residues long. The CDR3 loop reads CASSYGGGKETQYF. The CDR3 nucleotides are TGTGCCAGCAGTTATGGAGGGGGCAAGGAGACCCAGTACTTC.

The rearrangement links TRBV7-3 to TRBJ1-5; D perhaps matches TRBD1 (5 bases). Trimming shortened V by 2 bases and J by 5 bases, and 7 bases separated the two germline ends. The germline CDR1 and CDR2 sequences are SGHTA and FQGTGA. The CDR3 spans 13 residues. In nucleotides, the CDR3 is TGTGCCAGCAGCTTAGGCAGGGATCAGCCCCAGCATTTT. Protein: CASSLGRDQPQHF.

V and J are TRBV13 and TRBJ1-6; tentative D call: TRBD1 (5 bases). The V and J ends lost 4 bases and 2 bases respectively, with 15 bases between them. Germline values: CDR1 PRHDT, CDR2 FYEKMQ (reference sequence). The CDR3 loop spans 17 amino acids. The DNA for the CDR3 is TGTGCCAGCAGCTCCAGGGCAGCGGGAGCCTATAATTCACCCCTCCACTTT. Its translation is CASSSRAAGAYNSPLHF. Combining the CDR3 with reference TRBV13 and TRBJ1-6 gives the whole variable domain AAGVIQSPRHLIKEKRETATLKCYPIPRHDTVYWYQQGPGQDPQFLISFYEKMQSDKGSIPDRFSAQQFSDYHSELNMSSLELGDSALYFCASSSRAAGAYNSPLHFGNGTRLTVT.

This clone was seen only once. The chain employs TRBV27 and TRBJ1-2, with TRBD1 identical over 12 bases. The CDR3 extends over 18 amino acids. Germline CDR1 is MNHEY and CDR2 is SMNVEV (reference sequence). Trimming cost V 1 base and J 4 bases; bases outside gene matches: 10. CDR3 DNA: TGTGCCAGCAGTTTATGGGACAGGGGGCGCGGGTCCCCCTATGGCTACACCTTC. As protein: CASSLWDRGRGSPYGYTF.

V gene TRBV3-1 (or the pseudogene TRBV3-2) combines with J gene TRBJ1-2, with D hard to call. V shed 4 bases and J shed 7 bases, with 13 bases lying between them. The CDR3 loop spans 13 amino acids. CDR1 and CDR2 from the germline V gene are LGHDT and YNNKEL (reference sequence). The CDR3 spells CASSPGNGVGYTF. DNA for the CDR3: TGTGCCAGCAGCCCGGGGAACGGGGTTGGCTACACCTTC.

The rearrangement uses TRBV4-3 and TRBJ1-2; unclear D gene. Trimming stripped 4 bases from V and 2 bases from J, with 8 bases between. CDR1 is LGHNA, CDR2 YSLEER, per germline. CDR3 length: 13 amino acids. CDR3 sequence (DNA): TGCGCCAGCAGCCTAACCAGGAACTATGGCTACACCTTC. It translates to CASSLTRNYGYTF.